The source of this TCR beta chain is a study of Ad26.COV2.S vaccination and SARS-CoV-2 variants. Study results and caveats: Total T cell responses, in the TCR breadth and depth analyses, may have been underestimated. Vaccinees and placebo recipients showed similar non-spike TCR breadth. Spike-specific TCR breadth was greater after Ad26.COV2.S than placebo.

Measured with immunoSEQ multiplex PCR; TCRdb has only the in-frame clones, and not every one. The table includes some 350,000 clones, approximately 90% detected once. As for this clone: Its antigen is currently unknown.

Germline V gene data show CDR1 as LGHDT and CDR2 as YNNKEL (reference sequence). The CDR3 runs to 14 residues. Trimming removed 2 bases from V and 7 bases from J; junction bases left unmatched: 5. The material sequenced was peripheral blood, taken after recovery from COVID-19. The V call is TRBV3-1 (or the pseudogene TRBV3-2), the J call TRBJ2-1; 7 bases are a match to TRBD1. The TCR originated in a human donor who had recovered from COVID-19. For the CDR3, the DNA is TGTGCCAGCAGCCAACAGGGACAGTGGAATGAGCAGTTCTTC. It yields the protein CASSQQGQWNEQFF.